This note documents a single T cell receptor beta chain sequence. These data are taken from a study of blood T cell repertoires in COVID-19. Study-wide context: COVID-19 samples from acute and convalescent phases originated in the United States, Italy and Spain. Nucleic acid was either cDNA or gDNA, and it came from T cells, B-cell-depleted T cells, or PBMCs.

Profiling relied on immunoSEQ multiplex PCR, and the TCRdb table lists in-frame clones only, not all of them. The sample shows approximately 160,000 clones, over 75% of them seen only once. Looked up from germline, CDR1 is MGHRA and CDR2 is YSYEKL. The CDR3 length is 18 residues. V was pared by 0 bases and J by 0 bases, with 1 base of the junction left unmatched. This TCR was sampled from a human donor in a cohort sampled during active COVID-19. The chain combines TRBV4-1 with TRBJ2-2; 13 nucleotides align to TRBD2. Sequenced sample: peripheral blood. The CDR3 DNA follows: TGCGCCAGCAGCCAAGACGGACTAGCGGGAGCGAACACCGGGGAGCTGTTTTTT. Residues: CASSQDGLAGANTGELFF.